This TCR beta chain was recovered during a study of early T cells in non-severe SARS-CoV-2 infection. Study-wide context: Unpaired chains resulted from sequencing bulk RNA of unsorted whole blood. Broader study findings: Using VDJdb, the matching emphasized anti-spike CD8 responses while missing private and CD4 specificities.

This CDR3 is built from 15 residues. Trimming left V 5 bases short and J 2 bases short, with 16 bases between. CDR1 and CDR2 from the germline V gene are MNHEY and SVGEGT. This clonotype has at least ten counts. What it binds is not known. Unique molecular identifier tags were affixed to discrete cDNA molecules. From the 5' RACE reads, TCRdb called clonotypes with MiXCR, one entry per CDR3 protein. The sample lists about 64,000 distinct CDR3 sequences, 4% to 5.5% occurring once. This chain uses TRBV6-2 or TRBV6-3 with TRBJ2-7, with D tentatively TRBD1 or TRBD2 (5 bases each). The TCR originated in an adult who was a healthcare worker with PCR-confirmed SARS-CoV-2 infection or an uninfected control (not recorded which). The specimen sequenced was whole blood. The CDR3 region is CASSPYRDGTYEQYF. The CDR3 DNA reads TGTGCCAGCAGTCCCTACCGGGACGGAACCTACGAGCAGTACTTC.